The subject of this entry is one T cell receptor beta chain. Its antigen is as yet unknown. The junction had 7 bases not matched to a gene; V was cut back by 2 bases and J by 8 bases. This CDR3 has 15 residues. Germline CDR1 reads SGHRS; CDR2 reads YFSETQ. These data originate in a study of T-cell memory formation after mild COVID-19. Study context: Largely donor-specific TCR clusters were found. Findings and limits, study-wide: Clones shrinking from day 15 to 85 showed even CD4/CD8 mixes; later expanders tilted CD4+. Of the contracting clones, CD4+ ones lay mainly in CM and EM, and CD8+ ones in EMRA. Memory from before infection featured some responding clones, which suggests cross-reactive memory joined.

TCRdb re-analysed the 5' RACE reads in MiXCR, keeping a single row per CDR3 protein. Of about 150,000 distinct CDR3 sequences listed, roughly 14% are singletons. The TCR comes from an adult woman who had mild COVID-19 (a few samples of this study predate the infection). Cell type and time point are not known. The source material was PBMCs or a T cell subset sorted from them (not recorded which). The rearrangement links TRBV5-1 to TRBJ2-1; TRBD2 matches at 10 bases. CDR3 sequence (DNA): TGCGCCAGCAGCTTTGAACAGCGGGGGGGCGATGAGCAGTTCTTC. This codes for CASSFEQRGGDEQFF.